This is a list of T cell receptor beta chains from one sample in a study of T cell changes during pregnancy in multiple sclerosis. The assay was immunoSEQ multiplex PCR, and TCRdb's table has in-frame clones only and misses some. Among approximately 42,000 clones, around 84% were seen once, and the ten largest hold around 0.7%. Sequenced material: CD4+ T cells from peripheral blood mononuclear cells, taken before pregnancy. The receptor source for this set is a female donor with multiple sclerosis, enrolled in a pregnancy study. The conserved cysteine and the conserved F or W are not part of the CDR3 here. The order of the fields is clone size, V gene, J gene, CDR3 protein. Size is omitted from some rows. Given values are once, few, many or a class for expanded clones.

>.|TRBV18|TRBJ2-7
ASSSNRGQY
>.|TRBV4-1|TRBJ1-2
ASSQVVEGYRKNYGYT
>.|TRBV30|TRBJ2-3
AWSVQGGTDTQY
>.|TRBV30|TRBJ2-2
AWDGTSSGELF
>.|TRBV5-6|TRBJ1-5
ASSLGTGYQPQH
>few|TRBV7-9|TRBJ1-1
ASSSGQPDREAF
>.|TRBV28|TRBJ1-1
ASRILRGTEAF
>.|TRBV29-1|TRBJ1-1
SVEAVQFEAF
>.|TRBV10-3|TRBJ2-3
AISDSQQDTQY
>.|TRBV6-4|TRBJ2-3
ASSQGLRTDTQY
>once|TRBV7-9|TRBJ2-3
ASSWRQGVLDTQY
>.|TRBV7-8|TRBJ1-6
ASSLAYRDDSPLH
>once|TRBV7-8|TRBJ2-6
ASSLGLYSGANVLT
>.|TRBV10-1|TRBJ2-7
ASSDLGSGAYEQY
>many|TRBV4-2|TRBJ2-7
ASSQAGQKPYEQY
>.|TRBV2|TRBJ2-3
ASSLLASGGTDTQY